This record concerns one TCR beta chain sequence. Its specificity is not known. The second PCR ran about 6 to 11 cycles with a sample-barcoded 5' primer and J-beta primers. Each cDNA molecule received a tag from a template-switch adaptor that had 12 random nucleotides. TCRdb used MiXCR to reprocess the 5' RACE reads, holding one entry per CDR3 protein. Of about 640,000 distinct CDR3 sequences listed, approximately 59% were seen once; the top ten hold around 37%. CDR1 is MGHDK and CDR2 is SYGVNS in the germline V gene. This CDR3 is built from 11 residues. These data come from a study of blood T cells in healthy people across ages. Study-wide points: More naive CD4+ cells and higher diversity marked long-lived donors relative to aged donors. Roughly linearly, TCR beta diversity per million T cells fell as age increased.

The chain carries TRBV25-1 and TRBJ2-7; D is ambiguous. Gene TRBJ2-5 matches the end of the DNA better, so the J call may be wrong. The sample was blood. This TCR derives from a man between 60 and 75 years old in good health. The CDR3 region has the DNA TGTGCCAGCAGTGAATATGAGACCCAGTACTTC. Its protein is CASSEYETQYF.